Listed here are 13 T cell receptor beta chains from one sample, sequenced in a study of T cell responses to AZD1222 COVID-19 vaccine. Clones were sequenced by immunoSEQ multiplex PCR, and TCRdb holds only the in-frame ones, with some missing. Here the sample spans 80,000 or so clones, approximately 85% being singletons. The sequenced sample was peripheral blood, obtained on day 0 of MenACWY control vaccination. The receptors come from an adult in good health.

V usage is TRBV9 and J usage is TRBJ1-1, with 10 positions matching TRBD1. CDR3 length: 15 amino acids. V shed 0 bases and J 11 bases; nucleotides not matched to a gene: 10. Germline-derived CDR1 and CDR2 are SGDLS and YYNGEE. The CDR3 DNA reads TGTGCCAGCAGCGTAGAGGCCACCGGGACAGGGGCGGCTTTCTTT. Translating gives CASSVEATGTGAAFF.

The chain has TRBV2 and TRBJ1-3; D is perhaps TRBD1 (5 bases). V lost 1 base, J lost 2 bases, and 9 bases lay in between. The CDR3 length is 15 residues. Per germline, CDR1 SNHLY and CDR2 FYNNEI. CDR3: CASSEVGGAGNTIYF. The CDR3 bases are TGTGCCAGCAGTGAAGTAGGAGGGGCTGGAAACACCATATATTTT.

The chain employs TRBV30 and TRBJ1-4; D remains unclear. The CDR3 spans 12 residues. Germline V gene lookup returns CDR1 GTSNPN and CDR2 SVGIG (reference sequence). Trimming removed 2 bases from V and 17 bases from J, with 18 bases in between. The CDR3 reads CAWSKKPGPIFF. DNA for the CDR3: TGTGCCTGGAGTAAAAAGCCCGGCCCCATTTTTTTT.

The chain links TRBV18 to TRBJ2-2; tentatively, D is TRBD1 or TRBD2 (5 bases each). The CDR3 is 15 amino acids. Germline V lookup: CDR1 KGHSH, CDR2 LQKENI. Trimming removed 5 bases from V and 1 base from J, with 11 bases in between. CDR3 sequence (DNA): TGTGCCAGCTCATCCGGGGCTCAGAACACCGGGGAGCTGTTTTTT. Its protein is CASSSGAQNTGELFF.

V usage is TRBV5-1 and J usage is TRBJ2-5, with 7 bases lining up with TRBD2. Trimming took 0 bases from V and 3 from J; bases not matched to a gene: 5. Looked up from germline, CDR1 is SGHRS and CDR2 is YFSETQ. This CDR3 is built from 15 residues. The CDR3, as DNA: TGCGCCAGCAGCTTGGGCCAGGGAGGGAAAGAGACCCAGTACTTC. Its protein is CASSLGQGGKETQYF.

The chain recombines TRBV12-5 with TRBJ2-2; 7 bases line up with TRBD1. Germline-derived CDR1 and CDR2 are LGHNT and FRNRAP. This CDR3 has 16 residues. V lost 2 bases to trimming and J lost 4 bases; unmatched junction nucleotides: 7. The CDR3 DNA follows: TGTGCTAGTGGTTTGACCTTACAGGGGCGCACCGGGGAGCTGTTTTTT. It is translated as CASGLTLQGRTGELFF.

The chain uses TRBV19 and TRBJ1-6; weak D call: TRBD1 (5 bases). The V gene lost 3 bases and the J gene lost 7 bases, with 22 bases spanning the gap. This CDR3 is built from 18 residues. The germline gives CDR1 LNHDA, CDR2 SQIVND (reference sequence). CDR3 sequence: CASSIYQNVGGRNSPLHF. CDR3 nucleotide sequence: TGTGCCAGTAGTATTTACCAAAATGTCGGGGGGAGGAATTCACCCCTCCACTTT.

The rearrangement joins TRBV5-6 to TRBJ2-7; 9 positions match TRBD2. The CDR3 totals 15 residues. From germline, CDR1 is SGHDT and CDR2 YYEEEE. V lost 2 bases, J lost 2 bases, and 5 bases stayed unmatched. CDR3 region: CASSLGSGGPYEQYF. The CDR3 coding sequence is TGTGCCAGCAGCTTAGGTAGCGGGGGACCCTACGAGCAGTACTTC.

This clone was recorded once. V usage is TRBV7-6 and J usage is TRBJ2-7; maybe TRBD1 (5 bases). The V end was cut by 0 bases, the J end by 6 bases, with 15 bases between. CDR1 is SGHVS and CDR2 is FNYEAQ in the germline V gene. The CDR3 has 15 residues. The CDR3 region is CASSLAHVTGSEQYF. The DNA for the CDR3 is TGTGCCAGCAGCTTAGCTCACGTCACAGGCTCCGAGCAGTACTTC.

V and J are TRBV3-1 (or the pseudogene TRBV3-2) and TRBJ1-2; the D is unclear. Trimming took 1 base from V and 6 from J, leaving 9 bases between them. This CDR3 has 13 amino acids. Germline V CDR1 and CDR2: LGHDT, YNNKEL (reference sequence). The CDR3 loop is CASSQGSGNGYTF. The DNA of the CDR3 is TGTGCCAGCAGCCAAGGATCTGGGAATGGCTACACCTTC.

The V gene is TRBV19, the J gene TRBJ1-2; TRBD1 agrees at 7 bases. Germline V gives CDR1 LNHDA, CDR2 SQIVND (reference sequence). CDR3 length: 16 amino acids. J gave up 2 bases and V 4 bases, and 10 bases lay outside the gene matches. CDR3: CASSTTRQGGNYGYTF. CDR3 DNA sequence: TGTGCCAGTAGTACAACGAGACAGGGTGGGAACTATGGCTACACCTTC.

The rearrangement links TRBV7-2 to TRBJ1-2; 7 positions match TRBD1. The trim removed 1 base at V and 6 bases at J, leaving 5 bases unmatched. The CDR3 totals 14 residues. Per germline, CDR1 SGHTA and CDR2 FQGNSA. The DNA for the CDR3 is TGTGCCAGCAGCTTAGACAGGGGTTGGGATGGCTACACCTTC. Translating it yields CASSLDRGWDGYTF.

The chain uses TRBV4-1 and TRBJ1-2; TRBD1 might be the D (5 bases). The V gene lost 0 bases and the J gene lost 4 bases, with 15 bases spanning the gap. The CDR3 runs 16 residues. Germline V gene data show CDR1 as MGHRA and CDR2 as YSYEKL. In DNA, the CDR3 is TGCGCCAGCAGCCAAGACGGTGGGGGGTCGAGCTATGGCTACACCTTC. This translates into CASSQDGGGSSYGYTF.